A selection of T cell receptor beta chains follows, all from one sample in a study of cytomegalovirus exposure and HLA in healthy donors. Sequencing used immunoSEQ multiplex PCR; TCRdb keeps in-frame clones, though not all of them. The sample yields about 150,000 clones, roughly four fifths seen once. The sequenced material came from PBMCs. Every receptor here comes from a man in his forties or fifties in good health and CMV-seronegative. The CDR3 runs from the conserved cysteine through the conserved F or W. A D gene is named only where the DNA matches it firmly. Rows give clone size only sometimes, using once, few, many, or a class for an expanded clone.

d_call,v_call,clone_size,j_call,cdr3_nt,cdr3_aa
TRBD1,TRBV7-3,few,TRBJ2-2,TGTGCCAGCAGCTTTAACAGGGGGCAGATTAACACCGGGGAGCTGTTTTTT,CASSFNRGQINTGELFF
-,TRBV5-1,-,TRBJ2-5,TGCGCCAGCAGCTTTAGTATCGGAGAGACCCAGTACTTC,CASSFSIGETQYF
TRBD1,TRBV19,-,TRBJ1-2,TGTGCCAGTAGTACTCGACAGGGGAATGGCTACACCTTC,CASSTRQGNGYTF
-,TRBV13,-,TRBJ1-1,TGTGCCAGCAGCGCGATGGGGGAGGGTTACCTAGTGAACACTGAAGCTTTCTTT,CASSAMGEGYLVNTEAFF
TRBD2,TRBV5-1,few,TRBJ2-7,TGCGCCAGCAAGAGCTCCACTAGCGGGATTTCGACGCAGTACTTC,CASKSSTSGISTQYF
-,TRBV27,-,TRBJ2-5,TGTGCCAGCAGTTTATCGCAGATCCCTAGGACCCAGTACTTC,CASSLSQIPRTQYF
-,TRBV25-1,-,TRBJ1-2,TGTGCCAGCAGTGAGATAGCCGGCAAAGAGCTAGGCTACACCTTC,CASSEIAGKELGYTF
-,TRBV4-1,-,TRBJ2-2,TGCGCCAGCAGCCAAGTATTCTCTGGGGAGCTGTTTTTT,CASSQVFSGELFF
TRBD1,TRBV4-2,few,TRBJ1-5,TGTGCCAGCAGCCAAGATAAGGGACAGGGATATCAGCCCCAGCATTTT,CASSQDKGQGYQPQHF
TRBD1,TRBV5-4,-,TRBJ2-2,TGTGCCAGCAGCTTGGAAGGGACAGGGGTCGGGGAGCTGTTTTTT,CASSLEGTGVGELFF
-,TRBV9,-,TRBJ2-5,TGTGCCAGCAGCGTAGGGGCCAAAAGTGAGACCCAGTACTTC,CASSVGAKSETQYF
-,TRBV5-8,once,TRBJ1-5,TGTGCCAGCAGCTTTCAGGGAAGCTCTAGCAATCAGCCCCAGCATTTT,CASSFQGSSSNQPQHF
TRBD2,TRBV10-3,-,TRBJ2-3,TGTGCCATCAGTGGGGGGCGGGAGGGCACAGATACGCAGTATTTT,CAISGGREGTDTQYF
TRBD1,TRBV27,-,TRBJ2-1,TGTGCCAGCAGTCCCTCGCAGGGACAGAGCTCCTACAATGAGCAGTTCTTC,CASSPSQGQSSYNEQFF
TRBD1,TRBV28,-,TRBJ2-7,TGTGCCAGCAGTCCCTTCTGGGACAGCTCCTACGAGCAGTACTTC,CASSPFWDSSYEQYF
-,TRBV4-2,-,TRBJ2-7,TGTGCCAGCAGCCGCCTCTCCTCCGGGACTGGGACCTACGAGCAGTACTTC,CASSRLSSGTGTYEQYF
TRBD1,TRBV25-1,few,TRBJ2-7,TGTGCCAGCAGTGGAACCGGGACAGGCTACGAGCAGTACTTC,CASSGTGTGYEQYF
TRBD1,TRBV9,few,TRBJ1-1,TGTGCCAGCAGCGTAGAGGCAGGGGGCGAGGGTGAAGCTTTCTTT,CASSVEAGGEGEAFF
-,TRBV5-6,-,TRBJ2-5,TGTGCCAGCAGCTTGTGGTTTGGTAGATCGAGGTACCAAGAGACCCAGTACTTC,CASSLWFGRSRYQETQYF
-,TRBV5-1,-,TRBJ2-1,TGCGCCAGCAGCTCCCGGGGATGGCTTAATGAGCAGTTCTTC,CASSSRGWLNEQFF
-,TRBV6-1,once,TRBJ2-7,TGTGCCACCGGGGGTTTGCGACCCTACGAGCAGTACTTC,CATGGLRPYEQYF
-,TRBV12-5,-,TRBJ2-7,TGTGCTAGTGGTTTGGTACAACAGGGAATCTACGAGCAGTACTTC,CASGLVQQGIYEQYF
-,TRBV6-6,-,TRBJ2-1,TGTGCCAGCAGTTTGGCCCTAGTAGGTGAGCAGTTCTTC,CASSLALVGEQFF
-,TRBV7-9,-,TRBJ1-1,TGTGCCAGCAGCCCTACCGTGGTGAACACTGAAGCTTTCTTT,CASSPTVVNTEAFF
TRBD1,TRBV28,-,TRBJ1-2,TGTGCCAGCAGTTTTCGACAGGGGGACGGCTACACCTTC,CASSFRQGDGYTF
-,TRBV7-3,-,TRBJ2-2,TGTGCCAGCAGCTCCTCGGGATCCACCGGGGAGCTGTTTTTT,CASSSSGSTGELFF
TRBD2,TRBV9,-,TRBJ2-3,TGTGCCAGCAGCGTAGGGAAGGTGGGGCGGGAGTTGGATACGCAGTATTTT,CASSVGKVGRELDTQYF
TRBD2,TRBV18,-,TRBJ2-7,TGTGCCAGCTCAATAGGACTAGCGGGAGGGCCAAATCACAACGAGCAGTACTTC,CASSIGLAGGPNHNEQYF
TRBD2,TRBV5-1,-,TRBJ2-3,TGCGCCAGCAGCTTGGGGGACTACCCCACAGATACGCAGTATTTT,CASSLGDYPTDTQYF
-,TRBV5-1,-,TRBJ2-7,TGCGCCAGCAGCTCGTTTGGGACAACCTACGAGCAGTACTTC,CASSSFGTTYEQYF
TRBD1,TRBV5-6,-,TRBJ2-6,TGTGCCAGCAGCTTGGCGGTAGGGGGCAATGGGGCCAACGGCCTGACTTTC,CASSLAVGGNGANGLTF
-,TRBV19,-,TRBJ2-3,TGTGCCAGTACTAACCCTCGGGGCCCACAGGGAGATACGCAGTATTTT,CASTNPRGPQGDTQYF
-,TRBV4-1,-,TRBJ1-4,TGCGCCAGCAGCCAAAACCCCCCCCGGGGAGGTGGAGAAAAACTGTTTTTT,CASSQNPPRGGGEKLFF
-,TRBV18,-,TRBJ1-4,TGTGCCAGCTCACCACTACAGGGTAATGATGAAAAACTGTTTTTT,CASSPLQGNDEKLFF
TRBD2,TRBV9,-,TRBJ2-1,TGTGCCAGCAGAGCGACTAGCGGGAGCAATGAGCAGTTCTTC,CASRATSGSNEQFF
TRBD2,TRBV10-3,-,TRBJ2-3,TGTGCCATCAGTCCGGGACTAGCGGGAGGTGGCACAGATACGCAGTATTTT,CAISPGLAGGGTDTQYF
TRBD1,TRBV6-5,-,TRBJ1-2,TGTGCCAGCAAGAAAGGGACAGACTATGGCTACACCTTC,CASKKGTDYGYTF
TRBD1,TRBV7-9,-,TRBJ1-1,TGTGCCAGCAGCCCGGGACAGGGGGCGATCGAAACTGAAGCTTTCTTT,CASSPGQGAIETEAFF
-,TRBV5-4,-,TRBJ2-3,TGTGCCAGCAGCCTCGGGGGAGGCACAGATACGCAGTATTTT,CASSLGGGTDTQYF
-,TRBV9,-,TRBJ2-7,TGTGCCAGCAGCGTAGGTGGTCTAGCCTACGAGCAGTACTTC,CASSVGGLAYEQYF
-,TRBV5-1,-,TRBJ2-3,TGCGCCAGCAGCTATGTGGGACTTCATACGCAGTATTTT,CASSYVGLHTQYF
-,TRBV9,few,TRBJ2-2,TGTGCCAGCAGCGTGACAGTTCACACCGGGGAGCTGTTTTTT,CASSVTVHTGELFF
TRBD1,TRBV28,-,TRBJ1-1,TGTGCCAGCAGGAGGGGACAGGGAGCGTATGAAGCCTTCTTT,CASRRGQGAYEAFF
-,TRBV5-1,-,TRBJ2-7,TGCGCCAGCAGCTCCCAGGGGACTACCTACGAGCAGTACTTC,CASSSQGTTYEQYF
TRBD1,TRBV5-1,-,TRBJ2-2,TGCGCCAGCAGCGATGGGACAGCATTCACCGGGGAGCTGTTTTTT,CASSDGTAFTGELFF
TRBD2,TRBV19,-,TRBJ2-7,TGTGCCAGTAGTGACCGGGAGGTTGGCGAGCAGTACTTC,CASSDREVGEQYF
TRBD2,TRBV2,-,TRBJ2-3,TGTGCCAGCACAGCGGGACTAGCGGGAGGGGGAGATACGCAGTATTTT,CASTAGLAGGGDTQYF
TRBD1,TRBV9,-,TRBJ2-3,TGTGCCAGCAGCCTTCGGACAGGGCCAGGAGATACGCAGTATTTT,CASSLRTGPGDTQYF
-,TRBV6-1,-,TRBJ1-2,TGTGCCAGCAACCCCGGAGGGTCAGGAGACTATGGCTACACCTTC,CASNPGGSGDYGYTF